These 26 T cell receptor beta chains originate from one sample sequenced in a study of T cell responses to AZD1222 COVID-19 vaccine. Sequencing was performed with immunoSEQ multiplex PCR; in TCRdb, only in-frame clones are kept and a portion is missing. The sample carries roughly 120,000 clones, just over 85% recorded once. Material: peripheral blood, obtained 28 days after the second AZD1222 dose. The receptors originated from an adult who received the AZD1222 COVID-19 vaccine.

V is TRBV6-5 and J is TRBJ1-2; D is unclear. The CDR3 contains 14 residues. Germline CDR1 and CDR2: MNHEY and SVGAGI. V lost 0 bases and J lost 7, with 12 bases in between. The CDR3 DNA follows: TGTGCCAGCAGTTACTCGTTCTTTCACGGTGGCTACACCTTC. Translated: CASSYSFFHGGYTF.

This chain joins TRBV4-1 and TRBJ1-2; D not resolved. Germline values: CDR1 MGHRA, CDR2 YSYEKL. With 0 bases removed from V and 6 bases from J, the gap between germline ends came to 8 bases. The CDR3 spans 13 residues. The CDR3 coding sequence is TGCGCCAGCAGCCAAGATTTGGAGAATGGCTACACCTTC. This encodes CASSQDLENGYTF.

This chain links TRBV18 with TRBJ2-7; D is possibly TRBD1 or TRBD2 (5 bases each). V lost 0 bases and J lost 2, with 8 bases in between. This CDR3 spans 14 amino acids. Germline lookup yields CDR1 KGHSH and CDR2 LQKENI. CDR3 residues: CASSPPGDPYEQYF. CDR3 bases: TGTGCCAGCTCACCACCGGGGGACCCCTACGAGCAGTACTTC.

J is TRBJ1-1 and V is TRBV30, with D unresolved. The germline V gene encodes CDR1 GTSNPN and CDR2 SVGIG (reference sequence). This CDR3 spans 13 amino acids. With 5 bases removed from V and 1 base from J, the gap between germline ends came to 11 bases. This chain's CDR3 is CAWQPIGNTEAFF. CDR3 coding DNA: TGTGCCTGGCAGCCTATAGGGAACACTGAAGCTTTCTTT.

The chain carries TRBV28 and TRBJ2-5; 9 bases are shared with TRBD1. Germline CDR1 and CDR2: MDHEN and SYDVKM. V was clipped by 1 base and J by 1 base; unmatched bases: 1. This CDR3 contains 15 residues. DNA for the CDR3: TGTGCCAGCAGTTTATTGGGACAGGGCCAAGAGACCCAGTACTTC. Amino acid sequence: CASSLLGQGQETQYF.

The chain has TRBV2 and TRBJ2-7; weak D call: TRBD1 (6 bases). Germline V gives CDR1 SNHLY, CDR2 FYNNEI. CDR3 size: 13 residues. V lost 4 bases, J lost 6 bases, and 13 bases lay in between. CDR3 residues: CASSVDRSREQYF. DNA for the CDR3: TGTGCCAGCAGTGTAGACAGGTCCCGCGAGCAGTACTTC.

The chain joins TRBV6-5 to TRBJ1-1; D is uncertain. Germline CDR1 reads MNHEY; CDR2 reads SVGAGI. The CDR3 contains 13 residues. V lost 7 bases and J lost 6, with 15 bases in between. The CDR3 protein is CASKFDPRAEAFF. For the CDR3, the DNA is TGTGCCAGCAAATTTGACCCCCGCGCTGAAGCTTTCTTT.

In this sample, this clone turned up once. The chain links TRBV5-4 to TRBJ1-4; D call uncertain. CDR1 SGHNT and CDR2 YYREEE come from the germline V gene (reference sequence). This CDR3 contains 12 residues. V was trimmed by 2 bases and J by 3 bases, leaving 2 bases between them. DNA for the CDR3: TGTGCCAGCAGCTTCCCTAATGAAAAACTGTTTTTT. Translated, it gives CASSFPNEKLFF. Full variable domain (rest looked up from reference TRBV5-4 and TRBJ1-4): ETGVTQSPTHLIKTRGQQVTLRCSSQSGHNTVSWYQQALGQGPQFIFQYYREEENGRGNFPPRFSGLQFPNYSSELNVNALELDDSALYLCASSFPNEKLFFGSGTQLSVL.

The CDR3 nucleotides read TGTGCCAGCAGCCAAGGAGAATACAACACTGAAGCTTTCTTT. It specifies CASSQGEYNTEAFF. This sequence joins TRBV3-1 (or the pseudogene TRBV3-2) and TRBJ1-1; D is undetermined. Germline V CDR1 and CDR2: LGHDT, YNNKEL (reference sequence). With 1 base removed from V and 2 bases from J, the gap between germline ends came to 8 bases. The CDR3 runs to 14 residues.

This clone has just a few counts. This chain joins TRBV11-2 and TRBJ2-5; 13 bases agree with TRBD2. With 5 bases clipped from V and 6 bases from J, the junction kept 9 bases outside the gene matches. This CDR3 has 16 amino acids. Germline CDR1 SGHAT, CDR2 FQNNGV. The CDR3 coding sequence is TGTGCCAGCAGCCTATGGACTAGCGGGAGTTTCCAGACCCAGTACTTC. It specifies CASSLWTSGSFQTQYF.

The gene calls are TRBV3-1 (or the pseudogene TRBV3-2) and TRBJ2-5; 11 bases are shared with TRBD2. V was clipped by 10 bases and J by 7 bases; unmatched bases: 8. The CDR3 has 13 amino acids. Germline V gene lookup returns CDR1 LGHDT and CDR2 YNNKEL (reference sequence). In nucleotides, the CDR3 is TGTGCCACCACCGGGACTAGCGGTTTGACCCAGTACTTC. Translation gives CATTGTSGLTQYF.

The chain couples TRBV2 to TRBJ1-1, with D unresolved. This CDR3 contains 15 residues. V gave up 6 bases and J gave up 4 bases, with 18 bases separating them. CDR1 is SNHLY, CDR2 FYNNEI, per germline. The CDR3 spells CASRDAGFMGTEAFF. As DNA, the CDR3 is TGTGCCAGCAGAGACGCGGGGTTCATGGGCACTGAAGCTTTCTTT.

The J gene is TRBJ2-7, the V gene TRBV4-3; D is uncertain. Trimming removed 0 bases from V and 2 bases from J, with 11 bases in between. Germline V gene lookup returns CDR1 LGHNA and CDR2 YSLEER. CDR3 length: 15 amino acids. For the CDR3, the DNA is TGCGCCAGCAGCCAAGAATTCAGTAGGGCCTACGAGCAGTACTTC. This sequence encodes CASSQEFSRAYEQYF.

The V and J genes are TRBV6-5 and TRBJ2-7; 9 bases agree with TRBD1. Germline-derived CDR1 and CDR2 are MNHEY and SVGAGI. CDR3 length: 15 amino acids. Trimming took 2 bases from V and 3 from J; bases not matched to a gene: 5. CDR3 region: CASSYAGQGNYEQYF. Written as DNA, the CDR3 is TGTGCCAGCAGTTACGCGGGACAGGGAAACTACGAGCAGTACTTC.

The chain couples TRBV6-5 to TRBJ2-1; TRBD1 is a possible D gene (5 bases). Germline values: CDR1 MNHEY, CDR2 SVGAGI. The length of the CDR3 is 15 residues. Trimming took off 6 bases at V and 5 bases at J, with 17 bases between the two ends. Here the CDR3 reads CASRAGLSMDNEQFF. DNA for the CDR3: TGTGCCAGCAGGGCAGGGCTTTCGATGGACAATGAGCAGTTCTTC.

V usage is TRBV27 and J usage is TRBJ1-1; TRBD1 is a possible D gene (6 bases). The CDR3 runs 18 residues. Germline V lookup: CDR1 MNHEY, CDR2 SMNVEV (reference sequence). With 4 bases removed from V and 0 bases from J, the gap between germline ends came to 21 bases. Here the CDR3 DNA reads TGTGCCAGCAGTTCCCCTTATACCTTAGGGGACATGAACACTGAAGCTTTCTTT. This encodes CASSSPYTLGDMNTEAFF.

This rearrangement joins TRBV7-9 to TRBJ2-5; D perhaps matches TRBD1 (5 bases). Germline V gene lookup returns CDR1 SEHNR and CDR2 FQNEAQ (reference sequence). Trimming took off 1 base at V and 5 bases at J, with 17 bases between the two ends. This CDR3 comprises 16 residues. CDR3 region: CASSLGTRQTVETQYF. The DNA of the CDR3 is TGTGCCAGCAGCTTAGGAACCCGACAGACCGTGGAGACCCAGTACTTC.

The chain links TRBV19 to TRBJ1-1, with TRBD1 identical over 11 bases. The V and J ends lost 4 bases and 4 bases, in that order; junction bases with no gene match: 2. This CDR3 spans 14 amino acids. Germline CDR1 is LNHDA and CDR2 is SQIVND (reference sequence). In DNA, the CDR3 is TGTGCCAGTAGTACCGGGACAGGGGGCACTGAAGCTTTCTTT. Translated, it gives CASSTGTGGTEAFF. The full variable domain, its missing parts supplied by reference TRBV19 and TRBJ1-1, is DGGITQSPKYLFRKEGQNVTLSCEQNLNHDAMYWYRQDPGQGLRLIYYSQIVNDFQKGDIAEGYSVSREKKESFPLTVTSAQKNPTAFYLCASSTGTGGTEAFFGQGTRLTVV.

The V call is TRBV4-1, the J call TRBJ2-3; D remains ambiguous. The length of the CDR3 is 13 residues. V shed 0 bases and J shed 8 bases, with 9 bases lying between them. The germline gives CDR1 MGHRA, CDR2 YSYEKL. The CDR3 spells CASSQDPAATQYF. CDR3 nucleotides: TGCGCCAGCAGCCAAGACCCGGCCGCTACGCAGTATTTT.

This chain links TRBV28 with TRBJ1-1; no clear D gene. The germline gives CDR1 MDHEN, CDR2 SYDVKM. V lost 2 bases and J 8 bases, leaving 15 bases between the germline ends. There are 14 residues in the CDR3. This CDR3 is CASSLVTGGKEAFF. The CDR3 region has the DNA TGTGCCAGCAGTTTAGTTACGGGAGGTAAGGAAGCTTTCTTT. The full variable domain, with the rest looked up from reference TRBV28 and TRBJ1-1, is DVKVTQSSRYLVKRTGEKVFLECVQDMDHENMFWYRQDPGLGLRLIYFSYDVKMKEKGDIPEGYSVSREKKERFSLILESASTNQTSMYLCASSLVTGGKEAFFGQGTRLTVV.

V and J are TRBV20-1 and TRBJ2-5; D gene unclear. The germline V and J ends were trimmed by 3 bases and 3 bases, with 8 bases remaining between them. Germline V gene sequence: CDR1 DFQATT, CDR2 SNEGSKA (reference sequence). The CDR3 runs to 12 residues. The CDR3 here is CSASRQEETQYF. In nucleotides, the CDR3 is TGCAGTGCTAGTAGGCAGGAAGAGACCCAGTACTTC.

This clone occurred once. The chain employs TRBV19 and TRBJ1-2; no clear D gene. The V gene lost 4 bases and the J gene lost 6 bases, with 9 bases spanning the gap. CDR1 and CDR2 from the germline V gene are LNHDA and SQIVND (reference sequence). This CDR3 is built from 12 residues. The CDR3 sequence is CASSTWVDGYTF. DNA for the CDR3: TGTGCCAGTAGTACTTGGGTGGATGGCTACACCTTC.

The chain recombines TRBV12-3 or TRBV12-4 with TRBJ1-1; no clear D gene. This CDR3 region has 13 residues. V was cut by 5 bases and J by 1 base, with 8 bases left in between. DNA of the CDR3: TGTGCCAGCAGTCCTCGACAGAACACTGAAGCTTTCTTT. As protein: CASSPRQNTEAFF.

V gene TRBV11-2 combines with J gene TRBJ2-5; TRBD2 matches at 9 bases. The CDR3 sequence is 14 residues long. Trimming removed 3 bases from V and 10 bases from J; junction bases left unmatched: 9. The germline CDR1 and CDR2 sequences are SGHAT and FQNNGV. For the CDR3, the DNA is TGTGCCAGCAGCTTGGGTCTAGCGGGGAGGATCCAGTACTTC. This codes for CASSLGLAGRIQYF.

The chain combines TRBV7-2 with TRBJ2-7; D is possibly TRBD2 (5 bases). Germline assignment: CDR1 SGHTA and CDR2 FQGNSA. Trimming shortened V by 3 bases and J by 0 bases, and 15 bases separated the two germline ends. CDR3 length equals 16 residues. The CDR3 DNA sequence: TGTGCCAGCAGCTTCTTCTCTAGTGGGAGCTCCTACGAGCAGTACTTC. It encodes CASSFFSSGSSYEQYF.

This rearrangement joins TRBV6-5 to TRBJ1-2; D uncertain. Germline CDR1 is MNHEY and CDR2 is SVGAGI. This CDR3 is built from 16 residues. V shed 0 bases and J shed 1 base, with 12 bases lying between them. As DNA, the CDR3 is TGTGCCAGCAGTTACTCGATGGCCGAATATAACTATGGCTACACCTTC. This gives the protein CASSYSMAEYNYGYTF.